A single sample gave rise to the 25 T cell receptor beta chains below, sequenced in a study of blood T cell repertoires in COVID-19. Libraries were prepared by immunoSEQ multiplex PCR; TCRdb keeps only in-frame clonotypes and omits some of them. Of approximately 150,000 clones in the sample, roughly 90% were seen once. Sequencing used peripheral blood. The receptors come from a woman aged 45 to 65 with acute or convalescent COVID-19.

This rearrangement joins TRBV7-2 to TRBJ1-3; D remains unclear. The CDR3 runs 14 residues. Between the trimmed V and J ends, which lost 3 bases and 4 bases, there was a span of 10 bases. The germline V gene encodes CDR1 SGHTA and CDR2 FQGNSA. The CDR3 here is CASSLRQYGNTIYF. DNA for the CDR3: TGTGCCAGCAGCTTGAGGCAGTACGGAAACACCATATATTTT.

V usage is TRBV6-5 and J usage is TRBJ2-3; TRBD2 is a possible D gene (5 bases). Germline-derived CDR1 and CDR2 are MNHEY and SVGAGI. Trimming took off 11 bases at V and 5 bases at J, with 14 bases between the two ends. CDR3 length: 12 amino acids. This chain's CDR3 is CALRSEGDTQYF. CDR3 nucleotides: TGTGCCTTACGATCCGAGGGAGATACGCAGTATTTT.

The rearrangement uses TRBV28 and TRBJ1-1; D is undetermined. The V end was cut by 6 bases, the J end by 1 base, with 12 bases between. The CDR3 runs 14 residues. Germline-derived CDR1 and CDR2 are MDHEN and SYDVKM. DNA of the CDR3: TGTGCCAGCAGACCAACCACAGAGAACACTGAAGCTTTCTTT. Translation: CASRPTTENTEAFF.

The chain employs TRBV7-9 and TRBJ1-3, with no clear D. Germline CDR1 reads SEHNR; CDR2 reads FQNEAQ (reference sequence). The CDR3 length is 18 residues. Trimming took off 1 base at V and 0 bases at J, with 16 bases between the two ends. The CDR3 region has the DNA TGTGCCAGCAGCTTAGGAGTTTTCGGGGAGTACTCTGGAAACACCATATATTTT. Encoded protein: CASSLGVFGEYSGNTIYF.

The rearrangement uses TRBV13 and TRBJ1-2; possibly TRBD1 for D (5 bases). Germline V gene sequence: CDR1 PRHDT, CDR2 FYEKMQ (reference sequence). V gave up 5 bases and J gave up 4 bases, with 11 bases separating them. The CDR3 length is 13 residues. CDR3 residues: CASSPMGGYGYTF. The CDR3 DNA sequence: TGTGCCAGCAGCCCCATGGGGGGCTATGGCTACACCTTC.

The rearrangement links TRBV19 to TRBJ2-5; 11 bases align to TRBD2. V trimming: 7 bases; J trimming: 1 base; junction bases outside the gene matches: 5. The CDR3 is 15 amino acids. Per germline, CDR1 LNHDA and CDR2 SQIVND (reference sequence). CDR3 sequence (DNA): TGTGCCAGTAATAGCGGGGGGGCCTCCCAAGAGACCCAGTACTTC. This translates into CASNSGGASQETQYF. Full variable domain (outside the CDR3, taken from reference TRBV19 and TRBJ2-5): DGGITQSPKYLFRKEGQNVTLSCEQNLNHDAMYWYRQDPGQGLRLIYYSQIVNDFQKGDIAEGYSVSREKKESFPLTVTSAQKNPTAFYLCASNSGGASQETQYFGPGTRLLVL.

This chain uses TRBV15 with TRBJ1-4; possible D gene TRBD1, 5 bases. Germline assignment: CDR1 LNHNV and CDR2 YYDKDF (reference sequence). The V gene lost 3 bases and the J gene lost 7 bases, with 24 bases spanning the gap. The CDR3 is made up of 18 amino acids. This CDR3 is CATSSIDQGTFLTEKLFF. The CDR3 nucleotides read TGTGCCACCAGCAGCATAGACCAGGGAACTTTTCTTACTGAAAAACTGTTTTTT.

This clone was counted only a few times. This rearrangement joins TRBV27 to TRBJ2-7; 9 bases agree with TRBD2. After removal of 2 bases from V and 7 bases from J, the junction contained 3 bases not matched to a gene. Germline-derived CDR1 and CDR2 are MNHEY and SMNVEV (reference sequence). The CDR3 has 13 amino acids. CDR3 residues: CASSLGLAREQYF. CDR3 DNA sequence: TGTGCCAGCAGTTTAGGACTAGCGCGGGAGCAGTACTTC.

This clone has a single count. The CDR3: CASRGQGDNSPLHF. The CDR3 region has the DNA TGTGCCAGCAGGGGACAGGGGGATAATTCACCCCTCCACTTT. The V gene is TRBV2, the J gene TRBJ1-6; 11 nucleotides agree with TRBD1. The J segment lost 5 bases and the V segment lost 6 bases, leaving 0 bases of the junction unmatched. Looked up from germline, CDR1 is SNHLY and CDR2 is FYNNEI. The CDR3 is 14 amino acids. Based on the CDR3 plus reference TRBV2 and TRBJ1-6, the full variable domain is EPEVTQTPSHQVTQMGQEVILRCVPISNHLYFYWYRQILGQKVEFLVSFYNNEISEKSEIFDDQFSVERPDGSNFTLKIRSTKLEDSAMYFCASRGQGDNSPLHFGNGTRLTVT.

For the CDR3, the DNA is TGTGCCAGCAGCGTACCGACAGGGGTCAATGAAGCTTTCTTT. Amino acids: CASSVPTGVNEAFF. The rearrangement links TRBV9 to TRBJ1-1; 8 bases are a match to TRBD1. Germline CDR1 reads SGDLS; CDR2 reads YYNGEE. Trimming cost V 1 base and J 7 bases; bases outside gene matches: 6. The CDR3 runs to 14 residues. Variable domain in full (rest from reference TRBV9 and TRBJ1-1): DSGVTQTPKHLITATGQRVTLRCSPRSGDLSVYWYQQSLDQGLQFLIQYYNGEERAKGNILERFSAQQFPDLHSELNLSSLELGDSALYFCASSVPTGVNEAFFGQGTRLTVV.

The CDR3 sequence: CASRQDRGTEAFF. For the CDR3, the DNA is TGTGCCAGCAGACAAGACAGGGGCACTGAAGCTTTCTTT. The genes are TRBV7-2 and TRBJ1-1; 8 bases fit TRBD1. V lost 6 bases and J lost 4; bases outside the gene matches: 4. The CDR3 length is 13 residues. Germline V lookup: CDR1 SGHTA, CDR2 FQGNSA.

The chain recombines TRBV11-3 with TRBJ1-1; D might be TRBD1 (5 bases). Trimming left V 8 bases short and J 1 base short, with 14 bases between. The CDR3 has 14 residues. Germline assignment: CDR1 SGHNT and CDR2 YENEEA. CDR3 nucleotides: TGTGCCAGCGAAGATTGGGGGGGGAACACTGAAGCTTTCTTT. This translates into CASEDWGGNTEAFF. Complete variable domain (other parts from reference TRBV11-3 and TRBJ1-1): EAGVVQSPRYKIIEKKQPVAFWCNPISGHNTLYWYLQNLGQGPELLIRYENEEAVDDSQLPKDRFSAERLKGVDSTLKIQPAELGDSAVYLCASEDWGGNTEAFFGQGTRLTVV.

This clone occurred once. The chain has TRBV7-3 and TRBJ2-4, with D hard to call. V lost 3 bases, J lost 15 bases, and 9 bases lay in between. The CDR3 is made up of 10 amino acids. Germline CDR1 SGHTA, CDR2 FQGTGA. CDR3 sequence: CASSFCSGYF. CDR3 nucleotides: TGTGCCAGCAGCTTCTGCTCGGGGTACTTC.

The chain combines TRBV9 with TRBJ2-1; 9 bases match TRBD2. CDR1 and CDR2 from the germline V gene are SGDLS and YYNGEE. The V and J ends lost 1 base and 4 bases, in that order; junction bases with no gene match: 6. The CDR3 extends over 16 amino acids. As DNA, the CDR3 is TGTGCCAGCAGCGTAAGCTCCGCGGGGGGGTACAATGAGCAGTTCTTC. Its protein is CASSVSSAGGYNEQFF.

The gene calls are TRBV4-1 and TRBJ2-6; D may be TRBD1 (5 bases). The V gene's germline CDR1 is MGHRA and CDR2 YSYEKL. The CDR3 has 18 residues. V lost 0 bases and J lost 0, with 12 bases in between. The CDR3 loop reads CASSQDPGYYSGANVLTF. DNA of the CDR3: TGCGCCAGCAGCCAAGATCCAGGGTACTACTCTGGGGCCAACGTCCTGACTTTC.

The chain carries TRBV30 and TRBJ1-2; unclear D gene. Germline V CDR1 and CDR2: GTSNPN, SVGIG (reference sequence). The CDR3 is 12 residues long. DNA for the CDR3: TGTGCTTCCACCCCATCGGGCTATGGCTACACCTTC. Translation: CASTPSGYGYTF.

This clone was detected a few times. The chain couples TRBV19 to TRBJ1-2; 9 nucleotides agree with TRBD1. Germline V gene lookup returns CDR1 LNHDA and CDR2 SQIVND (reference sequence). The CDR3 extends over 13 amino acids. Trimming removed 7 bases from V and 4 bases from J; junction bases left unmatched: 4. CDR3 sequence (DNA): TGTGCCAGTACCGGGGGACAGGGCTATGGCTACACCTTC. Translated, it gives CASTGGQGYGYTF.

This chain links TRBV6-6 with TRBJ2-5; tentative D call: TRBD1 (6 bases). Trimming removed 2 bases at V and 5 bases at J, with 15 bases between. CDR1 is MNHNY and CDR2 is SVGAGI in the germline V gene (reference sequence). The CDR3 spans 15 residues. CDR3 DNA sequence: TGTGCCAGCAGTTACCGATCCACAGGGCTGGAGACCCAGTACTTC. It yields the protein CASSYRSTGLETQYF.

The chain carries TRBV7-2 and TRBJ2-5; no reliable D call. V was pared by 5 bases and J by 0 bases, with 7 bases between. This CDR3 region has 13 residues. The germline gives CDR1 SGHTA, CDR2 FQGNSA. The CDR3 nucleotides are TGTGCCAGCAGCCCTTCGTACCAAGAGACCCAGTACTTC. Its protein is CASSPSYQETQYF. Full variable domain (remainder filled in from reference TRBV7-2 and TRBJ2-5): GAGVSQSPSNKVTEKGKDVELRCDPISGHTALYWYRQSLGQGLEFLIYFQGNSAPDKSGLPSDRFSAERTGGSVSTLTIQRTQQEDSAVYLCASSPSYQETQYFGPGTRLLVL.

The chain couples TRBV12-3 or TRBV12-4 to TRBJ1-5; D might be TRBD1 (5 bases). V was pared by 1 base and J by 10 bases, with 11 bases between. This CDR3 region has 13 residues. CDR3 loop: CASSLVQGVPQHF. The CDR3 region has the DNA TGTGCCAGCAGTTTAGTTCAGGGCGTTCCCCAGCATTTT.

In this sample, this clone turned up a few times. The gene calls are TRBV7-9 and TRBJ1-5; a possible D gene is TRBD1 (5 bases). The CDR3 has 12 amino acids. Trimming removed 2 bases from V and 7 bases from J, with 6 bases in between. Germline V gene sequence: CDR1 SEHNR, CDR2 FQNEAQ (reference sequence). CDR3: CASSLQGQPQHF. DNA of the CDR3: TGTGCCAGCAGCTTACAGGGACAGCCCCAGCATTTT.

The chain has TRBV20-1 and TRBJ2-5; TRBD2 might be the D (6 bases). V was clipped by 3 bases and J by 4 bases, with 15 bases between them. The germline V gene encodes CDR1 DFQATT and CDR2 SNEGSKA (reference sequence). The CDR3 totals 14 residues. CDR3 residues: CSASILAQGETQYF. The CDR3 DNA reads as TGCAGTGCTAGTATTCTAGCGCAAGGAGAGACCCAGTACTTC.

The chain is built from TRBV6-2 or TRBV6-3 and TRBJ1-5; TRBD1 is a possible D gene (6 bases). Germline V gene sequence: CDR1 MNHEY, CDR2 SVGEGT. The CDR3 totals 17 residues. Trimming removed 6 bases at V and 0 bases at J, with 18 bases between. The CDR3 region has the DNA TGTGCCAGCAGCTCCCGTAAAGGGGGTTATAGCAATCAGCCCCAGCATTTT. Translation: CASSSRKGGYSNQPQHF.

This clone showed up just once. This chain connects TRBV6-2 or TRBV6-3 to TRBJ1-6; 7 bases align to TRBD1. The CDR3 spans 16 residues. V trimming: 0 bases; J trimming: 9 bases; junction bases outside the gene matches: 8. Germline lookup yields CDR1 MNHEY and CDR2 SVGEGT. CDR3 bases: TGTGCCAGCAGTTACTCGAGGACAGGTGGTGGTTCACCCCTCCACTTT. This sequence encodes CASSYSRTGGGSPLHF.

The genes are TRBV30 and TRBJ2-7, with D perhaps TRBD2 (5 bases). The CDR3 runs to 13 residues. Trimming removed 1 base from V and 2 bases from J, with 9 bases in between. Looked up from germline, CDR1 is GTSNPN and CDR2 is SVGIG (reference sequence). For the CDR3, the DNA is TGTGCCTGGAGTGCCGGGGAAACCTACGAGCAGTACTTC. Translated, it gives CAWSAGETYEQYF.